Each of the 15 T cell receptor beta chains below was sequenced from the same sample in a study of shared clonotypes between healthy human individuals. Clones were sequenced by immunoSEQ multiplex PCR, and TCRdb holds only the in-frame ones, with some missing. This table holds under 850,000 clones, 72% found once. What was sequenced was memory CD4+ T cells sorted from blood. The subset is: CD45RA-negative fraction. These receptors all stem from a woman in her twenties or thirties in good health.

The chain joins TRBV7-9 to TRBJ2-1; either TRBD1 or TRBD2 may supply D (5 bases each). CDR3 size: 13 residues. The germline gives CDR1 SEHNR, CDR2 FQNEAQ (reference sequence). The germline V and J ends were trimmed by 1 base and 10 bases, with 11 bases remaining between them. The CDR3, as DNA: TGTGCCAGCAGCTTAGGGTCCAGGGAGGAGCAGTTCTTC. This encodes CASSLGSREEQFF.

This chain connects TRBV30 to TRBJ1-4; 7 bases line up with TRBD1. Per germline, CDR1 GTSNPN and CDR2 SVGIG (reference sequence). The CDR3 contains 13 residues. The junction had 6 bases not matched to a gene; V was cut back by 4 bases and J by 7 bases. The CDR3 DNA follows: TGTGCCTGGATACCCAGGGGGGGTGAAAAACTGTTTTTT. Protein sequence: CAWIPRGGEKLFF.

The V and J genes are TRBV7-9 and TRBJ1-2; TRBD1 aligns across 8 bases. The CDR3 extends over 15 amino acids. The V segment lost 2 bases and the J segment 2 bases; nucleotides outside the gene matches: 4. Germline V gives CDR1 SEHNR, CDR2 FQNEAQ (reference sequence). DNA of the CDR3: TGTGCCAGCAGCTTATTCGGACAGGGAAACTATGGCTACACCTTC. Translating gives CASSLFGQGNYGYTF.

Here the CDR3 reads CASSQGGRPTDTQYF. Here the CDR3 DNA reads TGCGCCAGCAGCCAAGGGGGGAGGCCCACAGATACGCAGTATTTT. This chain links TRBV4-1 with TRBJ2-3, with a possible D match to TRBD2 (6 bases). This CDR3 comprises 15 residues. V gave up 1 base and J gave up 2 bases, with 10 bases separating them. Germline loops: CDR1 MGHRA, CDR2 YSYEKL.

A few counts support this clone. This CDR3 reads CAWRGTGELFF. CDR3 DNA sequence: TGTGCCTGGAGAGGCACCGGGGAGCTGTTTTTT. The J gene is TRBJ2-2, the V gene TRBV30; D is unclear. The germline V and J ends were trimmed by 3 bases and 4 bases, with 3 bases remaining between them. Germline V gene lookup returns CDR1 GTSNPN and CDR2 SVGIG (reference sequence). The CDR3 runs to 11 residues.

The CDR3 DNA follows: TGCAGCGCTCTAGCGGGAGGGGACGAGACCCAGTACTTC. It encodes CSALAGGDETQYF. The chain recombines TRBV29-1 with TRBJ2-5; 12 nucleotides match TRBD2. The length of the CDR3 is 13 residues. J was trimmed by 5 bases and V by 7 bases; bases with no gene match: 5. The germline V gene has CDR1 SQVTM and CDR2 ANQGSEA.

V gene TRBV5-4 combines with J gene TRBJ2-2; the match to TRBD2 covers 14 bases. Trimming took 7 bases from V and 1 from J; bases not matched to a gene: 6. In germline, CDR1 is SGHNT, CDR2 YYREEE (reference sequence). The CDR3 length is 17 residues. CDR3 sequence: CASGGLAGAGNTGELFF. As DNA, the CDR3 is TGTGCCAGCGGGGGACTAGCGGGAGCCGGGAACACCGGGGAGCTGTTTTTT.

The gene calls are TRBV30 and TRBJ2-1; D is possibly TRBD2 (6 bases). CDR1 is GTSNPN and CDR2 is SVGIG in the germline V gene (reference sequence). This CDR3 has 14 residues. Trimming shortened V by 5 bases and J by 6 bases, and 17 bases separated the two germline ends. The CDR3 bases are TGTGCCTGGGGGGCGTTTCTAGCGTTCAATGAGCAGTTCTTC. Its protein product is CAWGAFLAFNEQFF.

Notes on this clone: Distinct nucleotide sequences in the sample also encode this CDR3. CDR3 sequence (DNA): TGTGCCAGCTCACCAAGCTCCACTGAAGCTTTCTTT. It specifies CASSPSSTEAFF. This chain links TRBV18 with TRBJ1-1; D not resolved. Germline V gene lookup returns CDR1 KGHSH and CDR2 LQKENI. V lost 2 bases to trimming and J lost 4 bases, with 5 bases between them. The CDR3 is 12 amino acids.

This clone was counted a few times. The rearrangement links TRBV7-9 to TRBJ2-2; D gene ambiguous. CDR1 is SEHNR, CDR2 FQNEAQ, per germline (reference sequence). CDR3 length: 16 residues. V gave up 2 bases and J gave up 4 bases, with 14 bases separating them. CDR3 coding DNA: TGTGCCAGCAGCTTATCCAGCACTGTGCGCACCGGGGAGCTGTTTTTT. Encoded protein: CASSLSSTVRTGELFF.

The V and J genes are TRBV20-1 and TRBJ2-1; D not resolved. The length of the CDR3 is 11 residues. The V gene lost 1 base and the J gene lost 9 bases, with 7 bases spanning the gap. CDR1 DFQATT and CDR2 SNEGSKA come from the germline V gene (reference sequence). The CDR3: CSARAVGEQFF. In nucleotides, the CDR3 is TGCAGTGCTAGAGCTGTGGGTGAGCAGTTCTTC.

V is TRBV20-1 and J is TRBJ1-2, with no clear D. The CDR3 has 11 residues. V gave up 5 bases and J gave up 6 bases, with 10 bases separating them. Germline lookup yields CDR1 DFQATT and CDR2 SNEGSKA (reference sequence). CDR3 nucleotide sequence: TGCAGTGCTGCGGATGTTGATGGCTACACCTTC. Its protein product is CSAADVDGYTF.

The chain uses TRBV28 and TRBJ2-1, with 9 bases aligning to TRBD2. Germline CDR1 and CDR2: MDHEN and SYDVKM. The CDR3 has 14 residues. V was pared by 6 bases and J by 4 bases, with 4 bases of the junction left unmatched. CDR3: CASSRREGYNEQFF. The CDR3 DNA follows: TGTGCCAGCAGCCGGCGGGAGGGATACAATGAGCAGTTCTTC.

CDR3 sequence reads: CASSYLRGSYNEQFF. Written as DNA, the CDR3 is TGTGCCAGCAGTTACCTGAGGGGTTCCTACAATGAGCAGTTCTTC. V is TRBV6-6 and J is TRBJ2-1; D might be TRBD1 or TRBD2, each matching 5 bases. CDR1 MNHNY and CDR2 SVGAGI come from the germline V gene (reference sequence). The CDR3 is 15 amino acids. V lost 2 bases and J lost 1, with 9 bases in between.

The sample holds one count of this clone. The V and J genes are TRBV5-1 and TRBJ1-2, with D maybe TRBD1 (6 bases). In germline, CDR1 is SGHRS, CDR2 YFSETQ. V was cut by 5 bases and J by 3 bases, with 14 bases left in between. This CDR3 contains 14 residues. The CDR3 bases are TGCGCCAGCAGGGAATGGACAGCAGACTATGGCTACACCTTC. Its protein is CASREWTADYGYTF.